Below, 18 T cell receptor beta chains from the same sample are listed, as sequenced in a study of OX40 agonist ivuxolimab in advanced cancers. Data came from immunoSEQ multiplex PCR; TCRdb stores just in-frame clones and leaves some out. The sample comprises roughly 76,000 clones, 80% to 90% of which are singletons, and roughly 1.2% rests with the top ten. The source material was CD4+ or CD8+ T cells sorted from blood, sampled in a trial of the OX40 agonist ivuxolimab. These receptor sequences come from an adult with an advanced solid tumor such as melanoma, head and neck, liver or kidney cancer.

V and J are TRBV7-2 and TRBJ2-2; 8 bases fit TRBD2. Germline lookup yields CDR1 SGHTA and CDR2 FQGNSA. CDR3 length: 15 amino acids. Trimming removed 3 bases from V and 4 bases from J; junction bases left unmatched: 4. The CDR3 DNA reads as TGTGCCAGCAGCTTGGGCGGGGGGCCCACCGGGGAGCTGTTTTTT. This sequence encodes CASSLGGGPTGELFF.

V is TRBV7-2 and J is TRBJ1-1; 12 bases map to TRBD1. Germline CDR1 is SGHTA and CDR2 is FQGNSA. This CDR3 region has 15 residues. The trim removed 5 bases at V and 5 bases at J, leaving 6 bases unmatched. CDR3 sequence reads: CASSTPGQGATEAFF. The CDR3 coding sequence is TGTGCCAGCAGCACCCCGGGACAGGGGGCGACTGAAGCTTTCTTT.

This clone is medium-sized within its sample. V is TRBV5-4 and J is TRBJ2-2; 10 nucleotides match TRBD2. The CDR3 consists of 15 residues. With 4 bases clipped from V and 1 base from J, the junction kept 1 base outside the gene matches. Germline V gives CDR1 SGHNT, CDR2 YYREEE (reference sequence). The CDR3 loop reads CASSPSGGNTGELFF. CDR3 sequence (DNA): TGTGCCAGCAGCCCTAGCGGGGGGAACACCGGGGAGCTGTTTTTT.

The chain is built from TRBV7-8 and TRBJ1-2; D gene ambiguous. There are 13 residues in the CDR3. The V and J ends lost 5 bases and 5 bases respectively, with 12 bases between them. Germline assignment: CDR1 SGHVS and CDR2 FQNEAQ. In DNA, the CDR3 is TGTGCCAGCAGCCACGGTGGAGTTTATGGCTACACCTTC. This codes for CASSHGGVYGYTF.

The CDR3 DNA is TGTGCCAGCAGCCCCGGACAGGGTACGGTTGAGCAGTTCTTC. Protein: CASSPGQGTVEQFF. The chain employs TRBV7-9 and TRBJ2-1; the match to TRBD1 covers 8 bases. With V trimmed by 5 bases and J by 9 bases, 9 bases remained unmatched. Germline CDR1 and CDR2: SEHNR and FQNEAQ (reference sequence). CDR3 size: 14 residues.

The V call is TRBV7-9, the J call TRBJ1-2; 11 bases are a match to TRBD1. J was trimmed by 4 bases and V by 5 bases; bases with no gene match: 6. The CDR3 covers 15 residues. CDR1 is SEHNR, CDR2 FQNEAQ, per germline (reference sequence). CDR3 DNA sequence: TGTGCCAGCAGCATGGGGGACAGGGGGAGCTATGGCTACACCTTC. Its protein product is CASSMGDRGSYGYTF.

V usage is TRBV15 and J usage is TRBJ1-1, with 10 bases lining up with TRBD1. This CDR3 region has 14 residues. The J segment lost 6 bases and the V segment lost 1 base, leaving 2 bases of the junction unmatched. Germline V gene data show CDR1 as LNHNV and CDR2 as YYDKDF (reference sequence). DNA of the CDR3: TGTGCCACCAGCAGAGTCGGACAGGGGGCTGAAGCTTTCTTT. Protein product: CATSRVGQGAEAFF.

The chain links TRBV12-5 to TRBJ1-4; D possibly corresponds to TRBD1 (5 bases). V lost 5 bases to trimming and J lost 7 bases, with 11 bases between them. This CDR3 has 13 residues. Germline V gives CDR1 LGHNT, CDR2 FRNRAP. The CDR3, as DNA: TGTGCTAGTGGTCGAGGGGTTTCTGAAAAACTGTTTTTT. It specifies CASGRGVSEKLFF.

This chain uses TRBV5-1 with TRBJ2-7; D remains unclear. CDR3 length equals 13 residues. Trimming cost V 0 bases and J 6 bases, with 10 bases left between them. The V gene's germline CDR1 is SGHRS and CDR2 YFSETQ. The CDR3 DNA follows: TGCGCCAGCAGCTTGGCGACGAGTGGCGAGCAGTACTTC. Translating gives CASSLATSGEQYF.

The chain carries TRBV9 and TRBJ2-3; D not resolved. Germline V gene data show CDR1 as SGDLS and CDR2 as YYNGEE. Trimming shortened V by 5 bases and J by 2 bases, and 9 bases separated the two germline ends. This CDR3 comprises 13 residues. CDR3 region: CASSWTITDTQYF. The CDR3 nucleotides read TGTGCCAGCAGTTGGACCATCACAGATACGCAGTATTTT.

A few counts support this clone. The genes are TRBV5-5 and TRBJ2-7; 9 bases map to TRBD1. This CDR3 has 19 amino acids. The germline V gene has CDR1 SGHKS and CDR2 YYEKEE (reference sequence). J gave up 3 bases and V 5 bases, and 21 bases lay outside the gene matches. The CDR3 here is CASRAILGTGIPLYYEQYF. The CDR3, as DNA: TGTGCCAGCAGGGCAATTCTCGGGACAGGGATCCCCCTCTACTACGAGCAGTACTTC.

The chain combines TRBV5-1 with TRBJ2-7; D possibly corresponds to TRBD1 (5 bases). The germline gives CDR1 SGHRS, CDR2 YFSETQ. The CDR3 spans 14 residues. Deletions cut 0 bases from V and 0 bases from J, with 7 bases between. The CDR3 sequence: CASSLGQSSYEQYF. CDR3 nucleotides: TGCGCCAGCAGCTTGGGACAGAGCTCCTACGAGCAGTACTTC. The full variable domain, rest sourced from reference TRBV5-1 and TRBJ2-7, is KAGVTQTPRYLIKTRGQQVTLSCSPISGHRSVSWYQQTPGQGLQFLFEYFSETQRNKGNFPGRFSGRQFSNSRSEMNVSTLELGDSALYLCASSLGQSSYEQYFGPGTRLTVT.

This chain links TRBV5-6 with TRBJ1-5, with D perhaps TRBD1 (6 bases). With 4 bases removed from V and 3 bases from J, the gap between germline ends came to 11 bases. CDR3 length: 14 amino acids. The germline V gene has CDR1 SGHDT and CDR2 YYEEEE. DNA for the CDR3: TGTGCCAGCAGCACCGGACAGAACAATCAGCCCCAGCATTTT. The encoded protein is CASSTGQNNQPQHF.

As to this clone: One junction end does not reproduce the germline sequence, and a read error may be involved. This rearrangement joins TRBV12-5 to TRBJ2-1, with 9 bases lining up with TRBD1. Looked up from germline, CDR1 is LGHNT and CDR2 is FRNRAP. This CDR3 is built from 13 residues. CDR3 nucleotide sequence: TGTGCTAGTGGTCGTTCCGGGACAGGGAGGGGAATCTTC. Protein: CASGRSGTGRGIF.

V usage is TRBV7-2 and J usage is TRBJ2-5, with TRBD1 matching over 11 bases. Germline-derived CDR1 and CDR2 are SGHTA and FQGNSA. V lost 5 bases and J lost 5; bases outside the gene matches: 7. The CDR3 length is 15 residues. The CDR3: CASSPGTGGWETQYF. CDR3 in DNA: TGTGCCAGCAGCCCCGGGACAGGGGGTTGGGAGACCCAGTACTTC.

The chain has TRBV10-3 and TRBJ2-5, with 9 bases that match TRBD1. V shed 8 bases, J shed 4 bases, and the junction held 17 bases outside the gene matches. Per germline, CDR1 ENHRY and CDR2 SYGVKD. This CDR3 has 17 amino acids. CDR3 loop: CAIAYGSGQGIGETQYF. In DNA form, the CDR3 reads TGTGCCATCGCGTACGGTAGCGGACAGGGGATTGGAGAGACCCAGTACTTC.

This chain's CDR3 is CASYEGTGELFF. In nucleotides, the CDR3 is TGCGCCAGCTATGAGGGGACCGGGGAGCTGTTTTTT. This chain joins TRBV5-1 and TRBJ2-2; D tentatively reads TRBD1 or TRBD2 (5 bases each). The CDR3 is 12 residues long. The ends were cut back, 7 bases at V and 5 bases at J, with 9 bases in the middle. Per germline, CDR1 SGHRS and CDR2 YFSETQ. The full variable domain, completed using reference TRBV5-1 and TRBJ2-2, is KAGVTQTPRYLIKTRGQQVTLSCSPISGHRSVSWYQQTPGQGLQFLFEYFSETQRNKGNFPGRFSGRQFSNSRSEMNVSTLELGDSALYLCASYEGTGELFFGEGSRLTVL.

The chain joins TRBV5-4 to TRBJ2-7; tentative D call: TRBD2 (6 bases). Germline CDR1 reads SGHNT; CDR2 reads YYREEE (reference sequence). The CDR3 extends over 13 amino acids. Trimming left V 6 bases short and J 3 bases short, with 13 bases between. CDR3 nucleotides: TGTGCCAGCAACGTCCGGGGGAACTACGAGCAGTACTTC. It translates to CASNVRGNYEQYF.